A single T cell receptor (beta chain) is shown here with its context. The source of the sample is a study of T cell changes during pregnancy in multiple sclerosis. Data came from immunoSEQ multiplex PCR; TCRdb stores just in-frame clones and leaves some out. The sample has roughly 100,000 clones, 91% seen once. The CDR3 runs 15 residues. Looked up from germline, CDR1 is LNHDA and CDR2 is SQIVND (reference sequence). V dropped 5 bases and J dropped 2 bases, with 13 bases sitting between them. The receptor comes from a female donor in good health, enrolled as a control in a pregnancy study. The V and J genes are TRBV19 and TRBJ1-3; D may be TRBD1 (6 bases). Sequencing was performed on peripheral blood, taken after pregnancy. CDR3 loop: CASSPMTGAGNTIYF. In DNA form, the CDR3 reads TGTGCCAGTAGTCCAATGACAGGAGCTGGAAACACCATATATTTT.